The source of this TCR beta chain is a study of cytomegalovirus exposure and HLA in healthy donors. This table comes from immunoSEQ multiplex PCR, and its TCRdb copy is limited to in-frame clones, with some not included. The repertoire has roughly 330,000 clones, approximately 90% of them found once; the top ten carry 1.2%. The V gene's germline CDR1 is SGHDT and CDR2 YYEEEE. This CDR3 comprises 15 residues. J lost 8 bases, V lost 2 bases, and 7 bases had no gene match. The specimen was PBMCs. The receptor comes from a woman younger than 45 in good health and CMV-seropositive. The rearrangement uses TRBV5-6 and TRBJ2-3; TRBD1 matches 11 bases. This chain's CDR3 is CASSFGTGGRGTQYF. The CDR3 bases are TGTGCCAGCAGCTTTGGGACAGGGGGACGGGGTACGCAGTATTTT.